The rows below give T cell receptor beta chains drawn from one sample of a study of cytomegalovirus exposure and HLA in healthy donors. Sequencing was performed with immunoSEQ multiplex PCR; in TCRdb, only in-frame clones are kept and a portion is missing. Here the sample spans 130,000 to 150,000 clones, about four fifths being singletons. The sequenced sample was PBMCs. All receptors derive from a man aged 35-49 years in good health and CMV-seronegative. CDR3s leave out the opening cysteine and the closing phenylalanine or tryptophan. Fields, in order: clone size, V gene, CDR3 protein. Rows give clone size only sometimes, using once, few, many, or a class for an expanded clone.

>NA|TRBV7-2
ASSLVGGGGAKNIQY
>few|TRBV19
ASSIGIRATNEKLF
>NA|TRBV7-9
ASSTAPRGSYEQY
>NA|TRBV15
ATSRVTGAGYGYT
>NA|TRBV21-1
ASSPLSRIDNEQF
>NA|TRBV9
ASRGRGGPTDTQY
>NA|TRBV6-5
ASSYVTGINEKLF
>NA|TRBV7-8
ASSSPAGKNTEAF
>NA|TRBV19
ASSPLGSAETQY
>few|TRBV30
AWREDSLRTDTQY
>once|TRBV7-7
ASSLVAGGPDTQY
>NA|TRBV19
ASLHRGNTEAF
>once|TRBV10-2
ASSSVGSGANVLT
>NA|TRBV2
ASSAFSRAQH
>once|TRBV5-1
ASSLAPRNTGELF
>NA|TRBV12-5
ASGSGPVASSETQY
>NA|TRBV27
ASRAPGMNTEAF
>few|TRBV5-1
ASSTETSGGARSTDTQY
>NA|TRBV7-2
ASSFRGHFNEKLF
>few|TRBV29-1
SATGGEETQY
>NA|TRBV10-1
ASSEEWAQEAQY
>once|TRBV19
ASSSQGWLNGYT
>few|TRBV11-2
ASSGSVITGELF
>NA|TRBV5-1
ASSLNSGGSYNEQF
>NA|TRBV5-4
ASSLYGGVGTGELF
>NA|TRBV19
ASRDRGNTEAF
>NA|TRBV6-6
ASSYTAGGQETQY
>NA|TRBV10-3
AIRAAGLASETQY
>NA|TRBV6-1
ASSVRQGENSPLH
>NA|TRBV4-3
ASSLTGGLYGYT
>NA|TRBV28
ASSYDRNQPQH
>few|TRBV7-6
ASSSEGGTDTQY
>NA|TRBV6-5
ASAQGRGTEAF
>NA|TRBV29-1
SAEKSGTEAF
>few|TRBV7-2
ASTLTGGHGYT
>NA|TRBV7-9
ASRGAGVTYEQY
>few|TRBV19
ASSIGESYEQY
>NA|TRBV23-1
ASSPWRDGTNQPQH
>few|TRBV28
ASSLAQGLGYEKLF
>few|TRBV25-1
ASSEYGEEKPQH
>NA|TRBV2
AIQGVEAF
>NA|TRBV25-1
ASSRQGNAYNEQF
>few|TRBV7-7
ASSKGQGTEQF
>NA|TRBV7-9
ASSLTGTTRGVF
>few|TRBV9
ASSVETGSNSPLH
>NA|TRBV29-1
SVGQGNTEAF
>NA|TRBV28
ASSLVTGSFYGYT
>NA|TRBV27
ASSSGTGGSVNQPQH